A selection of T cell receptor beta chains follows, all from one sample in a study of T cell responses to AZD1222 COVID-19 vaccine. Some clones are missing from TCRdb's copy, which holds only in-frame ones; the method was immunoSEQ multiplex PCR. This repertoire shows more than 100,000 clones, roughly nine tenths found once; its top ten account for roughly 1.8%. Sequencing used peripheral blood, obtained on day 0 of AZD1222 vaccination. The receptors originated from an adult in good health. The CDR3 runs from the conserved cysteine through the conserved F or W. A D gene is named only where the DNA matches it firmly. Clone size is stated in some rows and not others, as once, few, many or a class when expanded.

J gene,clone size,D gene,V gene,CDR3 DNA,CDR3 protein
TRBJ1-6,-,-,TRBV18,TGTGCCAGCTCACAAGGACCGACTAGCTCCTATAATTCACCCCTCCACTTT,CASSQGPTSSYNSPLHF
TRBJ1-6,-,-,TRBV18,TGTGCCAGCTCACCACCGACGGGGACGGACTATAATTCACCCCTCCACTTT,CASSPPTGTDYNSPLHF
TRBJ1-4,-,-,TRBV30,TGTGCCTGGAGTACCTTGTGGACTAATGAAAAACTGTTTTTT,CAWSTLWTNEKLFF
TRBJ1-3,-,-,TRBV6-5,TGTGCCAGCAGCGGGTCGATCTCTGGAAACACCATATATTTT,CASSGSISGNTIYF
TRBJ2-3,-,-,TRBV5-4,TGTGCCAGCAGGTGGCTAAGCGGAGATACGCAGTATTTT,CASRWLSGDTQYF
TRBJ1-2,-,-,TRBV2,TGTGCCAGCAGAAGGCCGTCGGGTGCTAACTATGGCTACACCTTC,CASRRPSGANYGYTF
TRBJ1-1,-,-,TRBV2,TGTGCCAGCAGAGGACCTGGGGGGAACACTGAAGCTTTCTTT,CASRGPGGNTEAFF
TRBJ2-3,-,-,TRBV24-1,TGTGCCACCAGTGATGCCGGGCGGGATACGCAGTATTTT,CATSDAGRDTQYF
TRBJ2-1,-,-,TRBV11-2,TGTGCCAGCAGCCGTGTCCTCGGCGGGACGTACAATGAGCAGTTCTTC,CASSRVLGGTYNEQFF
TRBJ1-1,once,-,TRBV12-5,TGTGCTAGTGGTTTGGGTCCTACTGAAGCTTTCTTT,CASGLGPTEAFF
TRBJ1-1,-,-,TRBV10-3,TGTGCCATCAAGCAGGGACGAGACACTGAAGCTTTCTTT,CAIKQGRDTEAFF
TRBJ1-4,few,TRBD1,TRBV5-6,TGTGCCAGCAGCTTGGTAACACGCGGGACAGTCAATGAAAAACTGTTTTTT,CASSLVTRGTVNEKLFF
TRBJ2-7,-,TRBD1,TRBV5-1,TGCGCCAGCAGCTTCGACAGGGGACAGGGCTCCTACGAGCAGTACTTC,CASSFDRGQGSYEQYF
TRBJ2-5,once,-,TRBV7-9,TGTGCCAGCAGCTCCTCGGGGCAAGAGACCCAGTACTTC,CASSSSGQETQYF
TRBJ1-4,-,-,TRBV6-5,TGTGCCAGCAGGCTGAGAATCAATGAAAAACTGTTTTTT,CASRLRINEKLFF
TRBJ2-7,-,TRBD1,TRBV2,TGTGCCAGCAGTGAATTCGGGGGACAGGGGGCAATTCACTCTTACTTC,CASSEFGGQGAIHSYF
TRBJ2-1,-,TRBD2,TRBV29-1,TGCAGCGTTGGGGCACTAGCGGGGGGGCGTGAGCAGTTCTTC,CSVGALAGGREQFF
TRBJ1-1,-,-,TRBV15,TGTGCCACCAGCATACAGAACCTGAACACTGAAGCTTTCTTT,CATSIQNLNTEAFF
TRBJ2-2,once,-,TRBV29-1,TGCAGCGTTGAGGTCCGTGCCGGGGAGCTGTTTTTT,CSVEVRAGELFF
TRBJ2-3,-,-,TRBV5-4,TGTGCCAGCAGCTTGGGTCCAGGCCGAGATACGCAGTATTTT,CASSLGPGRDTQYF
TRBJ1-5,-,-,TRBV20-1,TGCAGTGCTAGTAGGCCCGGTAATCAGCCCCAGCATTTT,CSASRPGNQPQHF
TRBJ2-7,-,TRBD1,TRBV7-9,TGTGCCAGCAGCTCCCGGGACAGGGTGCGGGAGCAGTACTTC,CASSSRDRVREQYF
TRBJ1-5,-,-,TRBV4-1,TGCGCCAGCAGCCAAGGGGGCAGGCAGCCCCAGCATTTT,CASSQGGRQPQHF
TRBJ1-5,-,TRBD1,TRBV27,TGTGCCAGCAGTTCACAGGGGGCGAGTCAGCCCCAGCATTTT,CASSSQGASQPQHF
TRBJ1-6,-,-,TRBV3-1/TRBV3-2,TGTGCCAGCAGCCGGGGGGTCGGTGATTCACCCCTCCACTTT,CASSRGVGDSPLHF
TRBJ1-1,-,-,TRBV19,TGTGCCAGTAGTATAGGGCCGTGGGCGACTGAAGCTTTCTTT,CASSIGPWATEAFF
TRBJ2-1,-,TRBD2,TRBV11-2,TGTGCCAGCAGCCCCTCGGGGGGCTTTAGCGGGAGGGCCCTCGGGGGGCAGTTCTTC,CASSPSGGFSGRALGGQFF
TRBJ1-3,-,-,TRBV7-9,TGTGCCAGCAGCCTAGGCAGGGGCTCTGGAAACACCATATATTTT,CASSLGRGSGNTIYF
TRBJ1-6,-,-,TRBV30,TGTGCCTGGAGTGGGGGGTTAGATAATTCACCCCTCCACTTT,CAWSGGLDNSPLHF
TRBJ2-3,once,TRBD2,TRBV9,TGTGCCAGCAGCGAGGGGCTAGCGGGAGTAACAGATACGCAGTATTTT,CASSEGLAGVTDTQYF
TRBJ1-6,-,-,TRBV18,TGTGCCAGCTCACCTCGGAATCCTGAATATAATTCACCCCTCCACTTT,CASSPRNPEYNSPLHF
TRBJ1-5,-,-,TRBV18,TGTGCCAGCTCACCAGGGGCGAGGGATCAGCCCCAGCATTTT,CASSPGARDQPQHF
TRBJ1-1,-,TRBD1,TRBV27,TGTGCCAGCAGTCGCCAGGGGGGGAACACTGAAGCTTTCTTT,CASSRQGGNTEAFF
TRBJ1-6,-,-,TRBV19,TGTGCCAGTAGTACCGGACGGCGGTCACCCCTCCACTTT,CASSTGRRSPLHF
TRBJ1-1,-,-,TRBV23-1,TGCGCCAGCAGTCGGATGGCGAACACTGAAGCTTTCTTT,CASSRMANTEAFF
TRBJ2-1,once,TRBD2,TRBV20-1,TGCAGTGCTAGTGGGGGGGGAGCAAAAAATTACAATGAGCAGTTCTTC,CSASGGGAKNYNEQFF
TRBJ1-3,-,TRBD1,TRBV6-5,TGTGCCAGCCGCACAGGGGGCTCTGGAAACACCATATATTTT,CASRTGGSGNTIYF
TRBJ2-1,-,-,TRBV11-3,TGTGCCAGCAGCCCACCAGGGGATGAGCAGTTCTTC,CASSPPGDEQFF
TRBJ2-3,-,TRBD1,TRBV19,TGTGCCAGTAGTCCACAGACAGGGGTAAGAGGTACGGATACGCAGTATTTT,CASSPQTGVRGTDTQYF
TRBJ1-1,-,-,TRBV7-2,TGTGCCAGCAGCTTAGGTGGGGGGAACACTGAAGCTTTCTTT,CASSLGGGNTEAFF
TRBJ1-2,-,TRBD1,TRBV3-1/TRBV3-2,TGTGCCAGCAGCCCCAATGGGGGACAGGGGTTTGGCTACACCTTC,CASSPNGGQGFGYTF
TRBJ2-6,-,-,TRBV19,TGTGCCAGTAGTATAGGAGGCAGGTCTGGGGCCAACGTCCTGACTTTC,CASSIGGRSGANVLTF
TRBJ2-2,once,-,TRBV19,TGTGCCAGTAGTATAGATCGGCCCTGGGAAGGCACCGGGGAGCTGTTTTTT,CASSIDRPWEGTGELFF
TRBJ1-3,-,-,TRBV5-5,TGTGCCAGCAGCTTACAGGGATTTGGAAACACCATATATTTT,CASSLQGFGNTIYF
TRBJ1-3,-,-,TRBV5-6,TGTGCCAGCAGCATCTGGGAGGACACCATATATTTT,CASSIWEDTIYF
TRBJ2-1,-,TRBD1,TRBV9,TGTGCCAGCAGCTCCTTGGACAGGGGGTACAATGAGCAGTTCTTC,CASSSLDRGYNEQFF
TRBJ1-1,-,-,TRBV7-8,TGTGCCAGCAGCTTAGACGACGGTCCCGAAGCTTTCTTT,CASSLDDGPEAFF
TRBJ1-3,few,-,TRBV28,TGTGCCAGTAAGCAGGGAGGGTTCTCTGGAAACACCATATATTTT,CASKQGGFSGNTIYF
TRBJ2-1,-,TRBD2,TRBV19,TGTGCCAGTAGCCCCGGGACTACCACATCCTACAATGAGCAGTTCTTC,CASSPGTTTSYNEQFF
TRBJ1-3,-,-,TRBV19,TGTGCCAGGGGTTTGGAGAAAGCTGGAAACACCATATATTTT,CARGLEKAGNTIYF
TRBJ1-1,once,TRBD1,TRBV28,TGTGCCAGCAGTTTAAGGACAGGGACCACTGAAGCTTTCTTT,CASSLRTGTTEAFF
TRBJ1-2,-,-,TRBV19,TGTGCCAGTAGTATGGGGACCAGGGACGGCTACACCTTC,CASSMGTRDGYTF
TRBJ2-7,once,TRBD2,TRBV9,TGTGCCAGCAGCGCGGGACTAGCGGGGAGCTCCTACGAGCAGTACTTC,CASSAGLAGSSYEQYF
TRBJ2-2,-,TRBD2,TRBV3-1/TRBV3-2,TGTGCCAGCAGCCAAGTATGGACCGGGAGGGCCACCACCGGGGAGCTGTTTTTT,CASSQVWTGRATTGELFF
TRBJ1-6,-,-,TRBV6-1,TGTGCCAGCAGTGATCCTGATTCACCCCTCCACTTT,CASSDPDSPLHF
TRBJ1-2,-,TRBD1,TRBV11-2,TGTGCCAGCAGCTCTGGACAGGGCCACTATGGCTACACCTTC,CASSSGQGHYGYTF
TRBJ2-5,-,-,TRBV11-3,TGTGCCAGCAGCTTATTCGAGGACCGGGAGACCCAGTACTTC,CASSLFEDRETQYF
TRBJ1-2,-,TRBD1,TRBV30,TGTGCCTGGAGCTCAGACAGGGGAACTGGCTACACCTTC,CAWSSDRGTGYTF
TRBJ1-4,-,-,TRBV4-3,TGCGCCAGCAGCCAAGGTGACAGCAGGAATGAAAAACTGTTTTTT,CASSQGDSRNEKLFF